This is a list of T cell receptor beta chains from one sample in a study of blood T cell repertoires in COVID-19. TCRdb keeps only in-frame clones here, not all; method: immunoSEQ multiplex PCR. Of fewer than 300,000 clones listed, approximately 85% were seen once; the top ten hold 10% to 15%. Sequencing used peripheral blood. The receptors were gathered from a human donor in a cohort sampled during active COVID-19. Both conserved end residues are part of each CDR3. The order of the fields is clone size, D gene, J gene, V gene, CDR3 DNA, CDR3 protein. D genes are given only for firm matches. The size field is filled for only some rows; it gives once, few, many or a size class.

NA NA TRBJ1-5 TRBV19 TGTGCCAGTAGTATGTGGGGCCTTAATCAGCCCCAGCATTTT CASSMWGLNQPQHF
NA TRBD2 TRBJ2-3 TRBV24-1 TGTGCCACCAGTGATACCCTTAGAGCGGGAGATGGAGATACGCAGTATTTT CATSDTLRAGDGDTQYF
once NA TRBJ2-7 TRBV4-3 TGCGCCAGCAGCCAAGAGAGCGGCTACGAGCAGTACTTC CASSQESGYEQYF
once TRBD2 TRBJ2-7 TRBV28 TGTGCCAGCAGCTCTAGCGGTAGCTCCTACGAGCAGTACTTC CASSSSGSSYEQYF
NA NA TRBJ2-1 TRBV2 TGTGCCAGCCATGCTACGACTACCCCTAATGAGCAGTTCTTC CASHATTTPNEQFF
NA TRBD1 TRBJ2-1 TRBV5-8 TGTGCCAGCAGCTTTTACAGGGGGGTTAATGAGCAGTTCTTC CASSFYRGVNEQFF
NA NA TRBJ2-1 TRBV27 TGTGCCAGCAGCCGCGGGCTAGCGAACAATGAGCAGTTCTTC CASSRGLANNEQFF
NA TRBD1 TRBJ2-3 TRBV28 TGTGCCAGCAGGGCAGGGGGTCGAAACACAGATACGCAGTATTTT CASRAGGRNTDTQYF
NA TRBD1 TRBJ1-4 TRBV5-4 TGTGCCAGCAGCGAGGGGACAGTATCAACTAATGAAAAACTGTTTTTT CASSEGTVSTNEKLFF
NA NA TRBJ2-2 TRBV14 TGTGCCAGCAGCCAAGTATGGCCCACCGGGGAGCTGTTTTTT CASSQVWPTGELFF
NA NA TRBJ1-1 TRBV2 TGTGCCAGCAGTGAACGAGGGAACACTGAAGCTTTCTTT CASSERGNTEAFF
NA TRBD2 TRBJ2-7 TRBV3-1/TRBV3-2 TGTGCCAGCAGCCTTAAAAGCGGGGGCGGCGAGCAGTACTTC CASSLKSGGGEQYF
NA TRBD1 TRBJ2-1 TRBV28 TGTGCCAGCAGTTCCGGAGCCAGGGGGCGATCCTACAATGAGCAGTTCTTC CASSSGARGRSYNEQFF
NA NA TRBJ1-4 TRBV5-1 TGCGCCAGCAGCCCGGACAGCCGTAATGAAAAACTGTTTTTT CASSPDSRNEKLFF
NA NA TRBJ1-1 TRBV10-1 TGCGCCAGCACCTCGCAGGGGAACACTGAAGCTTTCTTT CASTSQGNTEAFF
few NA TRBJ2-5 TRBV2 TGTGCCAGCAGTAAGCGGACCAAGCAAGAGACCCAGTACTTC CASSKRTKQETQYF
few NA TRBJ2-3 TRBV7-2 TGTGCCAGCAGCCCGCGCGGGCTACCGACAGATACGCAGTATTTT CASSPRGLPTDTQYF
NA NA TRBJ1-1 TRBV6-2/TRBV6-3 TGTGCCAGCAGCTCCTTATTCACCGGGTCCCTTGAAGCTTTCTTT CASSSLFTGSLEAFF
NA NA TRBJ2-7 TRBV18 TGTGCCAGCTCACCACCTGGGAGAACCTACGAGCAGTACTTC CASSPPGRTYEQYF
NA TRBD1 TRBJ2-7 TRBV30 TGTGCCTGGAGTACGACAGGGCTCTACGAGCAGTACTTC CAWSTTGLYEQYF
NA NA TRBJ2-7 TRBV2 TGTGCCAGCACTGACAGCTCCTACGAGCAGTACTTC CASTDSSYEQYF
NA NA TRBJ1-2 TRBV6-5 TGTGCCAGCAGTTGCGGGGTGGGTTTTGGCTACACCTTC CASSCGVGFGYTF
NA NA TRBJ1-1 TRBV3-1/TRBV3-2 TGTGCCAGCAGCCAATACTCGACAGTCCGGACTGAAGCTTTCTTT CASSQYSTVRTEAFF
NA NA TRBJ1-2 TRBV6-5 TGTGCCAGCAGTTCCCAAAAGGCGGGAGTCTATGGCTACACCTTC CASSSQKAGVYGYTF
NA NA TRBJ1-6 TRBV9 TGTGCCAGCAGTGTGGGGGGAAGTAATTCACCCCTCCACTTT CASSVGGSNSPLHF
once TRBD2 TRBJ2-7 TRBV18 TGTGCCAGCTCATCCAAGCGGGGTGGGGACTACGAGCAGTACTTC CASSSKRGGDYEQYF
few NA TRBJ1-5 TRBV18 TGTGCCAGCTCACCAACACAGGGCAATCAGCCCCAGCATTTT CASSPTQGNQPQHF